The 5 T cell receptor beta chains in this list originate from one sample, sequenced in a study of CD8+ T cells in alopecia areata. RNA, once extracted, was reverse transcribed into cDNA for use as the sequencing template. TCRdb keeps only in-frame clones here, not all; method: immunoSEQ multiplex PCR. The sample includes more than 95,000 clones, less than 50% seen only once; the top ten take about 1.5%. Material: CD4+ T cells sorted from blood. The receptors here all came from a human donor with alopecia areata.

This rearrangement joins TRBV29-1 to TRBJ2-2; no reliable D call. The germline V and J ends were trimmed by 4 bases and 6 bases, with 6 bases remaining between them. Germline lookup yields CDR1 SQVTM and CDR2 ANQGSEA. This CDR3 comprises 11 residues. In DNA, the CDR3 is TGCAGCGTTGGGGGATCCGGGGAGCTGTTTTTT. This translates into CSVGGSGELFF.

V usage is TRBV5-4 and J usage is TRBJ2-5; 7 positions match TRBD1. V gave up 4 bases and J gave up 2 bases; unmatched junction bases: 8. Per germline, CDR1 SGHNT and CDR2 YYREEE (reference sequence). The length of the CDR3 is 15 residues. CDR3 DNA sequence: TGTGCCAGCAGCCCAAGACAGGGCATACAAGAGACCCAGTACTTC. Translation gives CASSPRQGIQETQYF.

This clone occurred a few times. The genes are TRBV7-2 and TRBJ2-5; TRBD1 agrees at 10 bases. Germline V gives CDR1 SGHTA, CDR2 FQGNSA. The CDR3 loop spans 15 amino acids. The J segment lost 5 bases and the V segment lost 5 bases, leaving 8 bases of the junction unmatched. CDR3 sequence reads: CASSPWDRGVETQYF. CDR3 nucleotides: TGTGCCAGCAGCCCTTGGGACAGGGGAGTGGAGACCCAGTACTTC.

The chain uses TRBV2 and TRBJ2-1, with 9 bases that match TRBD2. Germline CDR1 and CDR2: SNHLY and FYNNEI. The V gene end was trimmed by 0 bases and the J gene end by 6 bases; junction bases not matched to a gene: 3. The CDR3 is 15 amino acids. CDR3 in DNA: TGTGCCAGCAGTGAAGCTAGCGGGAGACCCAATGAGCAGTTCTTC. This translates into CASSEASGRPNEQFF.

This rearrangement joins TRBV15 to TRBJ2-1, with TRBD2 matching over 12 bases. V was clipped by 4 bases and J by 10 bases; unmatched bases: 2. This CDR3 is 13 amino acids long. The germline V gene has CDR1 LNHNV and CDR2 YYDKDF (reference sequence). The CDR3, as DNA: TGTGCCACCAGCATACTAGCGGGGGGAGAGCAGTTCTTC. Translated: CATSILAGGEQFF.